This TCR beta chain was identified during a study of T cell responses to AZD1222 COVID-19 vaccine. The overall study: Researchers grouped second doses given at about 4 or about 12 weeks into one pool. Points from the study as a whole: Spike regions recognized by vaccine-associated CD4 TCRs spanned the protein, led by 160-218 and 743-854. At baseline, just 6 or 7 AZD1222 recipients tested seropositive. Elevations in Spike-specific TCR breadth and depth followed administration of two AZD1222 doses.

Here immunoSEQ multiplex PCR was the method, and the copy in TCRdb shows in-frame clones only, minus some. The repertoire holds approximately 98,000 clones, just over 85% seen once, with approximately 3% in the top ten. This clone has a handful of counts. Its target is unknown. This sequence was found in an adult in good health. This specimen consisted of peripheral blood, obtained on day 0 of AZD1222 vaccination.

The CDR3 DNA follows: TGTGCCAGCAGTCAGACAGGGGGACAGCCCCAGCATTTT. It encodes CASSQTGGQPQHF. V is TRBV28 and J is TRBJ1-5, with 9 nucleotides matching TRBD1. V lost 5 bases to trimming and J lost 7 bases; unmatched junction nucleotides: 3. Germline V lookup: CDR1 MDHEN, CDR2 SYDVKM. This CDR3 has 13 amino acids.